This T cell receptor beta chain was recovered during a study of blood T cells in healthy people across ages. Regarding the study as a whole: Roughly linearly, TCR beta diversity per million T cells fell as age increased. Higher diversity and more naive CD4+ cells were features of long-lived donors, compared to aged donors.

Collection of roughly 9.8 milliliters of peripheral blood was performed for each donor. This CDR3 is built from 16 residues. Deletions cut 3 bases from V and 2 bases from J, with 14 bases between. Germline V gene sequence: CDR1 MRHNA, CDR2 SNTAGT. In the case of this clonotype: Its specificity is not known.

For the second PCR, which ran for about 7 to 12 cycles, a sample-barcoded 5' primer and a J-beta primer mix were used. Using its own MiXCR run on the 5' RACE reads, TCRdb lists one record per CDR3 protein. The sample has 380,000 or so distinct CDR3 sequences, 45% to 60% seen once. This chain connects TRBV6-4 to TRBJ2-1; D is possibly TRBD2 (6 bases). This clonotype was sampled from a man aged 55 to 69 in good health. The sequencing input was blood. CDR3 sequence (DNA): TGTGCCAGCAGTGAATTCTTAACGGGAGCCTACAATGAGCAGTTCTTC. Its translation: CASSEFLTGAYNEQFF.